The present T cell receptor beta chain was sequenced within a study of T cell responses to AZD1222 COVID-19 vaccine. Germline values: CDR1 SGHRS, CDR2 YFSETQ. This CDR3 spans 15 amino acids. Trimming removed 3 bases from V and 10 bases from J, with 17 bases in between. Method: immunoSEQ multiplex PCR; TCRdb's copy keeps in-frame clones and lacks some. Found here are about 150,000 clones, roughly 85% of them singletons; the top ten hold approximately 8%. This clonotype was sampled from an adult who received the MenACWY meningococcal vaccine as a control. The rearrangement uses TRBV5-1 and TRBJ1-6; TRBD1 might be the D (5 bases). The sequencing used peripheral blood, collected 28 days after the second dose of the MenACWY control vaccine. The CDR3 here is CASSSATGEGSPLHF. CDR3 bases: TGCGCCAGCAGCTCAGCCACGGGGGAGGGGTCACCCCTCCACTTT. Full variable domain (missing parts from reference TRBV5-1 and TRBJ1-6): KAGVTQTPRYLIKTRGQQVTLSCSPISGHRSVSWYQQTPGQGLQFLFEYFSETQRNKGNFPGRFSGRQFSNSRSEMNVSTLELGDSALYLCASSSATGEGSPLHFGNGTRLTVT.